This T cell receptor beta chain was sequenced in a study of T cell repertoires in cytomegalovirus infection. Study at large: Recently described HLA-C-restricted plus well-studied HLA-B-restricted CMV epitopes were used. Public TCR beta signature analysis indicated the presence of both CMV infection and matching HLA type. Study-wide points: The study found HLA-C-restricted CMV-specific TCR beta clonotypes dominating the ex vivo response.

This clonotype was observed once. Its antigen is unidentified. TCRdb recomputed calls from the reads with MiXCR, one row per CDR3 protein. Of roughly 920,000 distinct CDR3 sequences in the sample, 25% to 40% were seen once. The TCR comes from a human donor in good health (CMV status not recorded). Some clones in this sample may be carry-over from other donors' samples. The sample consisted of cultured CD8+ T cells from PBMCs, taken from culture after CMV antigen stimulation.

The CDR3 loop is CSAPRGGLYGYTF. Here the CDR3 DNA reads TGCAGTGCTCCCCGGGGGGGCCTCTATGGCTACACCTTC. V and J are TRBV20-1 and TRBJ1-2, with D perhaps TRBD1 (6 bases). This CDR3 is 13 amino acids long. CDR1 and CDR2 from the germline V gene are DFQATT and SNEGSKA (reference sequence). With 5 bases removed from V and 4 bases from J, the gap between germline ends came to 14 bases.